The 24 T cell receptor beta chains given below trace back to one sample, sequenced in a study of T-cell memory formation after mild COVID-19 (dated by TCRdb to the early 2020s). Receptors were amplified or captured by 5' RACE. The sample was run on an Illumina NovaSeq 6000. TCRdb reanalyzed the raw reads on its own, using fastp at Q25 for trimming and MiXCR for clone calling, and kept in-frame beta chains. Every entry covers one CDR3 protein and lists the most common genes and DNA from its rows. The sample contains 540,000 or so distinct CDR3 sequences, 20% of them found a single time. In total, the top ten clones hold approximately 12% of the sample. The source material was PBMCs or a T cell subset sorted from them (not recorded which). These receptors came from an adult woman who had mild COVID-19 (a few samples of this study predate the infection). The sample titles of this study are shuffled in the database, so cell type and time point are left out; the donor was told from shared clones.

The chain uses TRBV9 and TRBJ2-7, with 9 bases fitting TRBD2. This CDR3 contains 15 residues. J was trimmed by 5 bases and V by 0 bases; bases with no gene match: 6. Germline loops: CDR1 SGDLS, CDR2 YYNGEE. The CDR3 nucleotides are TGTGCCAGCAGCGTAGCGACTAGCGGATCCGACGAGCAGTACTTC. Amino acids: CASSVATSGSDEQYF.

The rearrangement links TRBV12-3 or TRBV12-4 to TRBJ1-1, with 7 bases matching TRBD1. The CDR3 consists of 15 residues. J lost 4 bases, V lost 5 bases, and 10 bases had no gene match. Written as DNA, the CDR3 is TGTGCCAGCAGTACCCACACAGGGGTGGGCACTGAAGCTTTCTTT. Its translation is CASSTHTGVGTEAFF.

This clonotype was picked up a small number of times. V usage is TRBV24-1 and J usage is TRBJ1-2, with 7 bases lining up with TRBD1. The V and J ends lost 3 bases and 3 bases, in that order; junction bases with no gene match: 12. Looked up from germline, CDR1 is KGHDR and CDR2 is SFDVKD. CDR3 length equals 17 residues. CDR3: CATSDTSIEQGYYGYTF. The CDR3, as DNA: TGTGCCACCAGTGATACCTCTATTGAACAGGGGTACTATGGCTACACCTTC.

The V call is TRBV6-5, the J call TRBJ2-5; weak D call: TRBD1 (6 bases). Germline CDR1 and CDR2: MNHEY and SVGAGI. V lost 1 base to trimming and J lost 1 base, with 10 bases between them. The CDR3 is 15 residues long. CDR3 amino acids: CASSYYGQPQETQYF. The CDR3 DNA reads TGTGCCAGCAGTTACTATGGACAGCCCCAAGAGACCCAGTACTTC.

This rearrangement joins TRBV12-3 or TRBV12-4 to TRBJ1-1, with TRBD1 as a possible D gene (5 bases). Trimming pared 6 bases from V and 3 bases from J, leaving 11 bases between. This CDR3 contains 13 residues. CDR3 sequence reads: CASRMSGHTEAFF. The CDR3 DNA sequence: TGTGCCAGCAGGATGTCAGGGCACACTGAAGCTTTCTTT.

Only a few counts were recorded for this clonotype. The chain employs TRBV14 and TRBJ1-1; no clear D. The CDR3 has 12 residues. Germline assignment: CDR1 SGHDN and CDR2 FVKESK. Trimming took off 3 bases at V and 10 bases at J, with 12 bases between the two ends. DNA for the CDR3: TGTGCCAGCAGCCAGGAAATGGGGAGAGCTTTCTTT. Translated, it gives CASSQEMGRAFF.

This clonotype showed up many times. CDR3 residues: CASSVAAGIGDTQYF. The CDR3 DNA reads as TGTGCCAGCAGCGTAGCGGCGGGGATAGGCGATACGCAGTATTTT. The V call is TRBV9, the J call TRBJ2-3, with D maybe TRBD2 (6 bases). CDR1 SGDLS and CDR2 YYNGEE come from the germline V gene. Between the trimmed V and J ends, which lost 0 bases and 6 bases, there was a span of 14 bases. This CDR3 region has 15 residues.

The rearrangement joins TRBV24-1 to TRBJ1-1; tentatively, D is TRBD1 (5 bases). CDR3 length: 12 residues. The germline CDR1 and CDR2 sequences are KGHDR and SFDVKD. V was pared by 5 bases and J by 4 bases, with 7 bases between. CDR3 DNA: TGTGCCACCAGTGGGGGGGGCACTGAAGCTTTCTTT. It specifies CATSGGGTEAFF.

This clonotype occurred a few times. V usage is TRBV29-1 and J usage is TRBJ1-1; D is unclear. CDR1 and CDR2 (germline): SQVTM, ANQGSEA. V gave up 0 bases and J gave up 2 bases, with 13 bases separating them. This CDR3 is built from 15 residues. The CDR3 here is CSVEDRGGKNTEAFF. The CDR3 DNA sequence: TGCAGCGTTGAAGATCGGGGAGGGAAAAACACTGAAGCTTTCTTT.

There are a few counts of this clonotype. The chain employs TRBV4-1 and TRBJ2-3; D perhaps matches TRBD1 (6 bases). The CDR3 has 17 amino acids. Germline V gene sequence: CDR1 MGHRA, CDR2 YSYEKL. Trimming removed 0 bases at V and 1 base at J, with 14 bases between. CDR3 in DNA: TGCGCCAGCAGCCAAGATAACAACAGGGTCGGCACAGATACGCAGTATTTT. Amino acids: CASSQDNNRVGTDTQYF.

The table lists this clonotype with a few counts. The chain recombines TRBV5-1 with TRBJ2-7; tentative D call: TRBD1 (6 bases). Deletions cut 1 base from V and 2 bases from J, with 10 bases between. This CDR3 comprises 14 residues. In germline, CDR1 is SGHRS, CDR2 YFSETQ. The CDR3 coding sequence is TGCGCCAGCAGCTTGCCAGGGGACCCCTACGAGCAGTACTTC. This gives the protein CASSLPGDPYEQYF.

This chain uses TRBV5-5 with TRBJ2-2, with D tentatively TRBD2 (5 bases). The V and J ends lost 8 bases and 7 bases respectively, with 21 bases between them. CDR1 is SGHKS, CDR2 YYEKEE, per germline (reference sequence). This CDR3 region has 15 residues. The CDR3 loop reads CASVQSTLRGGELFF. The CDR3 DNA is TGTGCCAGTGTTCAATCGACCCTCCGGGGCGGGGAGCTGTTTTTT.

The chain links TRBV7-8 to TRBJ1-4; D is perhaps TRBD1 (5 bases). Germline V gene data show CDR1 as SGHVS and CDR2 as FQNEAQ. Between the trimmed V and J ends, which lost 5 bases and 0 bases, there was a span of 16 bases. This CDR3 is built from 17 residues. The CDR3 is CASSPLGRGATNEKLFF. CDR3 nucleotide sequence: TGTGCCAGCAGCCCCCTCGGGAGGGGTGCAACTAATGAAAAACTGTTTTTT.

The genes are TRBV7-6 and TRBJ1-5; 10 bases align to TRBD1. V gave up 5 bases and J gave up 5 bases; unmatched junction bases: 6. Germline lookup yields CDR1 SGHVS and CDR2 FNYEAQ. The CDR3 sequence is 15 residues long. The CDR3 spells CASSPGTGVYQPQHF. The CDR3, as DNA: TGTGCCAGCAGCCCCGGGACAGGGGTATATCAGCCCCAGCATTTT.

As regards this clonotype: The germline gene is not matched at one end of the junction; a read error may be the cause. The rearrangement links TRBV15 to TRBJ2-5; a possible D gene is TRBD1 (6 bases). The CDR3 is 17 amino acids. From germline, CDR1 is LNHNV and CDR2 YYDKDF (reference sequence). This chain's CDR3 is CATRRGGPLRPQETQYF. Written as DNA, the CDR3 is TGTGCCACCAGAAGAGGGGGACCCTTGAGGCCCCAAGAGACCCAGTACTTC.

CDR3 bases: TGTGCCAGTAGTTTTAGACAGAGGGACGAGCAGTACTTC. The encoded protein is CASSFRQRDEQYF. This rearrangement joins TRBV19 to TRBJ2-7; either TRBD1 or TRBD2 may supply D (5 bases each). Germline values: CDR1 LNHDA, CDR2 SQIVND (reference sequence). This CDR3 region has 13 residues. V lost 5 bases and J 5 bases, leaving 13 bases between the germline ends.

The V and J genes are TRBV6-2 or TRBV6-3 and TRBJ1-5, with TRBD1 as a possible D gene (5 bases). The CDR3 has 13 residues. Trimming pared 7 bases from V and 1 base from J, leaving 8 bases between. The germline V gene encodes CDR1 MNHEY and CDR2 SVGEGT. Here the CDR3 DNA reads TGTGCCAGCAACGGGGACAGCAATCAGCCCCAGCATTTT. Translating it yields CASNGDSNQPQHF.

This clonotype was detected only a few times. The chain carries TRBV4-1 and TRBJ1-2, with D unclear. This CDR3 spans 14 amino acids. Looked up from germline, CDR1 is MGHRA and CDR2 is YSYEKL. Trimming stripped 1 base from V and 4 bases from J, with 10 bases between. The CDR3: CASSQVGSIYGYTF. The CDR3, as DNA: TGCGCCAGCAGCCAAGTCGGGTCCATCTATGGCTACACCTTC.

The rearrangement uses TRBV27 and TRBJ1-1, with no clear D. Germline V gives CDR1 MNHEY, CDR2 SMNVEV (reference sequence). V was shortened by 7 bases and J by 1 base, with 10 bases between the two germline ends. The CDR3 has 13 amino acids. The CDR3: CASKPRENTEAFF. DNA of the CDR3: TGTGCCAGCAAACCACGAGAGAACACTGAAGCTTTCTTT.

The gene calls are TRBV20-1 and TRBJ2-7, with D hard to call. This CDR3 comprises 13 residues. Trimming stripped 0 bases from V and 1 base from J, with 7 bases between. Germline V CDR1 and CDR2: DFQATT, SNEGSKA (reference sequence). The CDR3 sequence is CSARDPLSYEQYF. CDR3 nucleotides: TGCAGTGCTAGAGATCCCCTTTCCTACGAGCAGTACTTC.

The gene calls are TRBV4-1 and TRBJ1-1; 11 nucleotides align to TRBD1. Germline V lookup: CDR1 MGHRA, CDR2 YSYEKL. The CDR3 consists of 15 residues. Trimming took 4 bases from V and 3 from J; bases not matched to a gene: 4. The CDR3 is CASSRGQGAYTEAFF. The CDR3 DNA follows: TGCGCCAGCAGCCGTGGACAGGGGGCGTACACTGAAGCTTTCTTT.

This chain connects TRBV7-9 to TRBJ2-7; D unclear. Germline CDR1 SEHNR, CDR2 FQNEAQ (reference sequence). Between the trimmed V and J ends, which lost 7 bases and 2 bases, there was a span of 9 bases. There are 12 residues in the CDR3. The CDR3 reads CASTDRTYEQYF. CDR3 coding DNA: TGTGCCAGCACCGACCGAACCTACGAGCAGTACTTC.

The rearrangement links TRBV9 to TRBJ2-2, with TRBD2 as a possible D gene (6 bases). This CDR3 region has 16 residues. The V end was cut by 3 bases, the J end by 4 bases, with 16 bases between. The V gene's germline CDR1 is SGDLS and CDR2 YYNGEE. Written as DNA, the CDR3 is TGTGCCAGCAGCGCCGCGGGGCTAGCAATCACCGGGGAGCTGTTTTTT. Amino acid sequence: CASSAAGLAITGELFF. The entire variable domain, with the rest obtained from reference TRBV9 and TRBJ2-2, is as follows: DSGVTQTPKHLITATGQRVTLRCSPRSGDLSVYWYQQSLDQGLQFLIQYYNGEERAKGNILERFSAQQFPDLHSELNLSSLELGDSALYFCASSAAGLAITGELFFGEGSRLTVL.

This clonotype was counted only a few times. This chain joins TRBV9 and TRBJ1-1, with a possible D match to TRBD1 (5 bases). This CDR3 is 16 amino acids long. Germline CDR1 is SGDLS and CDR2 is YYNGEE. The V and J ends lost 1 base and 4 bases respectively, with 17 bases between them. This CDR3 is CASSVSLGEGFTEAFF. The CDR3 DNA follows: TGTGCCAGCAGCGTAAGTTTGGGGGAAGGGTTCACTGAAGCTTTCTTT.